The sequence of this TCR beta chain was determined in a study of T cell clonotyping in hematopoietic cell transplantation. Study-wide results and limits: Higher Inverse Simpson Index values in graft donor and pretransplant recipient predicted broader posttransplant TCR diversity. No sorting was done, leaving CD4 and CD8 contributions mixed.

This clone was detected a few times. What it recognizes is unknown. Generated by immunoSEQ multiplex PCR, the TCRdb table keeps only in-frame clones and is missing some. The sample lists approximately 20,000 clones, roughly 80% occurring once. This CDR3 is 13 amino acids long. The V gene's germline CDR1 is SNHLY and CDR2 FYNNEI. V gave up 4 bases and J gave up 5 bases, with 11 bases separating them. This clonotype was sampled from a man aged 55 to 70 in good health. Some clones in this sample may be carry-over from other donors' samples. The source material was peripheral blood mononuclear cells. The chain combines TRBV2 with TRBJ1-2; D remains ambiguous. This CDR3 reads CASSVTEGYGYTF. In DNA form, the CDR3 reads TGTGCCAGCAGTGTAACCGAAGGATATGGCTACACCTTC.